This T cell receptor (beta chain) was observed in a study of T cell responses to AZD1222 COVID-19 vaccine (TCRdb year 2021). Context from the whole study: A total of about 250 trial participants underwent TCR sequencing, of whom more than 200 had received two doses of AZD1222 and around 26 had received two doses of the MenACWY control vaccine. Trial participants were enrolled into age subgroups of 18-55, 56-69 and 70-plus years, which contained 148, 28 and 57 TCR-sequenced participants, respectively. Study-level results and caveats: Reportedly, almost half of the unique spike-specific TCRs recognized epitopes lying outside the regions that are mutated in the B.1.351 and B.1.1.7 variants. Participants were mostly white British and included more females than males, and it was suggested by the authors that clonal diversity may have been underestimated. A significant rise in spike-specific TCR breadth and depth was observed after two AZD1222 doses relative to day 0 and relative to MenACWY recipients. Conclusions about previously exposed vaccinees are limited, since just five to seven AZD1222 recipients were seropositive for SARS-CoV-2 at baseline. The 56-69-year group was small, and its depth increase did not reach significance, likely because of low power. CD4 TCRs associated with the vaccine covered the entire spike protein, and the dominant responses were in regions 160-218 and 743-854. No day 14 peak-response samples were available, so repertoires were characterized only after the peak T cell response.

The germline V gene provides CDR1 SGHVS and CDR2 FNYEAQ. V loses 5 bases of germline sequence and J loses 10 bases, and the interval between the two ends is 18 bases. From the cysteine up to the phenylalanine, the CDR3 has a length of 14 residues. The entry retains the CDR3 DNA only, 42 bases that are in frame from base 1. Worth noting for this clone: Its target antigen remains unknown. Per-nucleotide qualities are absent, and no much larger clonotype sits a single base away.

The CDR3 regions of human TCRbeta chains were subjected to immunosequencing. The original pipeline was this. Repertoire TCRs were matched against a reference library of SARS-CoV-2-specific TCRs generated with the MIRA antigen-specificity platform. Breadth was defined as the fraction of unique TCRs that were SARS-CoV-2-associated. Depth was defined as the fraction of total T cells that were SARS-CoV-2-associated. Each spike-specific TCR was assigned to its reactive spike region and to a CD4 or CD8 class using the MIRA data. Log10-transformed breadth and depth values were compared by one-way ANOVA with Sidak's multiple comparisons tests. The source is immuneACCESS, and TCRdb retained only in-frame sequences with V and J called. Part of the clones is not carried over; for the studies checked, unresolved V genes explain less than half of this, and the remainder is unexplained. Clone size and V and J calls were adopted from that table, with D and trimming inferred from the DNA. Across this sample there are about 200,000 clones, with approximately 91% seen only once. Clones ranked in the top ten supply 3.4% of the sample.

The time point label for this specimen denotes: about 28 days (+/-7) after the second vaccine dose. Because spike-specific TCR depth and breadth did not differ between the two schedules, AZD1222 recipients who got a second dose at roughly 4 weeks were pooled with those who got a second dose at roughly 12 weeks. Vaccinee samples were obtained from the UK trials COV001 and COV002, which included a single-blind randomized controlled phase 2/3 trial of AZD1222 (ChAdOx1 nCoV-19) in healthy adults. For TCRbeta chain sequencing, PBMC samples from trial participants were taken at day 0 and at day 28 after the second dose.

This sequence was found in an adult who received the AZD1222 COVID-19 vaccine. The input for sequencing was peripheral blood, taken 28 days after the second AZD1222 dose. In this chain, TRBV7-6 is recombined with TRBJ2-1, with an unclear D gene assignment. The nucleotide sequence is TGTGCCAGCAGCCCCCGTCCAGAGGTCAGGGAGCAGTTCTTC. Its protein reads: CASSPRPEVREQFF.